This TCR beta chain was sequenced for a study of shared clonotypes between healthy human individuals. Donors were healthy HIV-negative adults without recent acute infections or vaccinations. The study drew all its donors from Caucasian adults living in Nashville, Tennessee. The germline gives CDR1 ENHRY, CDR2 SYGVKD. The V end lost 4 bases, the J end lost 9 bases, and 10 bases lay between the germline ends. The CDR3 is 12 residues long. Comments on this clone: Antigen: not known.

Study-wide findings and caveats: Sequencing depth was expected to influence donor clonotype sharing.

Repertoires were generated with immunoSEQ multiplex PCR, while TCRdb's copy carries only in-frame clones and drops some. The sample consists of 2.5 million or so clones, roughly 92% of them appearing once. The TCR sequence derives from a man in his late teens or twenties in good health. This chain links TRBV10-3 with TRBJ2-1; D not certain. The sample taken for sequencing was naive CD4+ T cells sorted from blood. The subset denotes: CD45RA+ positively selected. CDR3 nucleotide sequence: TGTGCCATCAGTGTTGGATGGGGTGAGCAGTTCTTC. This codes for CAISVGWGEQFF.